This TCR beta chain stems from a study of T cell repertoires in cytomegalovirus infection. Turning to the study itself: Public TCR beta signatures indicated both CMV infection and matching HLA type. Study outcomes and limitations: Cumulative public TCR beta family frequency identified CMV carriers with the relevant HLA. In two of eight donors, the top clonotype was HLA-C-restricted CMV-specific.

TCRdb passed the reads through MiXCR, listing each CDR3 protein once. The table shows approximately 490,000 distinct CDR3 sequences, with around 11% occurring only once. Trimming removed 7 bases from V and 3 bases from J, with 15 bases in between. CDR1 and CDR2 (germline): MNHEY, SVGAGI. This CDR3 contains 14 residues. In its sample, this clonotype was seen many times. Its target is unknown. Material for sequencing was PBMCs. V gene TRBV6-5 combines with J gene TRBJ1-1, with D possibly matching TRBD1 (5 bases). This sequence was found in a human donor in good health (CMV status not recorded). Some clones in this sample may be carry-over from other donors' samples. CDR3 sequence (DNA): TGTGCCAGCACCCACGGGGGGGAAGACACTGAAGCTTTCTTT. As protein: CASTHGGEDTEAFF.